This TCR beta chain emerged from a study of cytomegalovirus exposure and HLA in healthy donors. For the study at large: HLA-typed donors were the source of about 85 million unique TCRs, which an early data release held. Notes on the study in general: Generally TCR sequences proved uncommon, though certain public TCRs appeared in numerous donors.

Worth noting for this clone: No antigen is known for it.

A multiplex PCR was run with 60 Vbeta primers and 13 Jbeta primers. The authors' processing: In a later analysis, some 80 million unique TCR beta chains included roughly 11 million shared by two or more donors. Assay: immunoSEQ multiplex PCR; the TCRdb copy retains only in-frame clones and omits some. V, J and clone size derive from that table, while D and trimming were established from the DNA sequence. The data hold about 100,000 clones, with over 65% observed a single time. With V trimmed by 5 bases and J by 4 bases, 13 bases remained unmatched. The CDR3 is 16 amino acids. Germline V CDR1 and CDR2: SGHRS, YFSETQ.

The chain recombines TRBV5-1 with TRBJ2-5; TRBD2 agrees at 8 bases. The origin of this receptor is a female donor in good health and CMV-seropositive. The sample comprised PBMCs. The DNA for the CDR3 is TGCGCCAGCAGTGTGGTTGGAAGCGGGAGACGAGAGACCCAGTACTTC. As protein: CASSVVGSGRRETQYF.